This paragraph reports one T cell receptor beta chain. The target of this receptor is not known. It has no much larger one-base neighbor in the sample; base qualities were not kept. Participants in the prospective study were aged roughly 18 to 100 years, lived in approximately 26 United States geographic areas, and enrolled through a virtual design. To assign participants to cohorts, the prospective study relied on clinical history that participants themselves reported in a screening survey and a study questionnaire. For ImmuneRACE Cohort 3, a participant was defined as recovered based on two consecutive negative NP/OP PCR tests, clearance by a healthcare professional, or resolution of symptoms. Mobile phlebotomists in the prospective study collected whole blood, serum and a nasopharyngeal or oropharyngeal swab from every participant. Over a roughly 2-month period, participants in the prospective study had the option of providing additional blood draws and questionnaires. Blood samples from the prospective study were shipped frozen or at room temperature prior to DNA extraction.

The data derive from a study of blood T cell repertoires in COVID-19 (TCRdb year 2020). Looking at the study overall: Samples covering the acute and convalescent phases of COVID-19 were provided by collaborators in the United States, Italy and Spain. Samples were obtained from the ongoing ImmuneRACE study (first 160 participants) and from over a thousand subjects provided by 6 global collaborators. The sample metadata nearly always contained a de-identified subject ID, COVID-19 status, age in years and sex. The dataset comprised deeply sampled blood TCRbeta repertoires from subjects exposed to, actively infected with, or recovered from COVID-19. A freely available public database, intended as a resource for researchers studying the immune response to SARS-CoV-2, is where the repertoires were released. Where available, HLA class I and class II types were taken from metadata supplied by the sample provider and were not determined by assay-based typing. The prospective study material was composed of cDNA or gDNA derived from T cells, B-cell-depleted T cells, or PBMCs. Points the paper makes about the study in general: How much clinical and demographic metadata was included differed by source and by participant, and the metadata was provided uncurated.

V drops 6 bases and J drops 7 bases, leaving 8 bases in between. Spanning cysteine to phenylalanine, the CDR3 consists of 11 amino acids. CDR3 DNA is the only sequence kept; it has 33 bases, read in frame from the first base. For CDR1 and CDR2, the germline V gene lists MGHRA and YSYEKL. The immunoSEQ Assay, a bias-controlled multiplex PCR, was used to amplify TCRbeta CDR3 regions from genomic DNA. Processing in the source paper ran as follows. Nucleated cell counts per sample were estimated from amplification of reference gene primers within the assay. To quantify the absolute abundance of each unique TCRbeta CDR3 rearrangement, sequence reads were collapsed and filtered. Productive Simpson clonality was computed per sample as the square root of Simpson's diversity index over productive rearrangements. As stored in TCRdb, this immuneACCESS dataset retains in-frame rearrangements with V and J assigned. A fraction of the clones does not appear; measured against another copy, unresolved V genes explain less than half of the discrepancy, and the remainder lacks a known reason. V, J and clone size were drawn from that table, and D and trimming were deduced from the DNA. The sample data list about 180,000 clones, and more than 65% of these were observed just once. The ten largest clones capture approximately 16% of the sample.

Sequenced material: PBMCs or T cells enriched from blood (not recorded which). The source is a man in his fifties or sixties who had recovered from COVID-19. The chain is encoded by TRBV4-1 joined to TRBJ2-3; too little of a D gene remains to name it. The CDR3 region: CASSLEHTQYF. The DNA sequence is TGCGCCAGCAGTTTAGAGCATACGCAGTATTTT.